These 14 T cell receptor beta chains share one sample of origin, sequenced in a study of early T cells in non-severe SARS-CoV-2 infection. TCRdb reprocessed the 5' RACE reads via MiXCR and lists one record per CDR3 protein. The table has 70,000 to 90,000 distinct CDR3 sequences, about 15% seen once. Sequencing used whole blood. These receptors came from an adult who was a healthcare worker with PCR-confirmed SARS-CoV-2 infection or an uninfected control (not recorded which).

This clonotype was observed a handful of times. The genes are TRBV28 and TRBJ2-1; 9 nucleotides match TRBD2. CDR3 size: 14 residues. Trimming took 2 bases from V and 10 from J; bases not matched to a gene: 6. Germline CDR1 is MDHEN and CDR2 is SYDVKM. As DNA, the CDR3 is TGTGCCAGCAGTTTAGCTAGCGGGATCCAAGAGCAGTTCTTC. Translated: CASSLASGIQEQFF.

This clonotype was seen only a few times. The chain is built from TRBV20-1 and TRBJ2-1; 9 bases line up with TRBD2. The germline CDR1 and CDR2 sequences are DFQATT and SNEGSKA (reference sequence). The CDR3 length is 14 residues. Trimming removed 5 bases from V and 9 bases from J; junction bases left unmatched: 11. CDR3 protein: CSAQRVRGRVEQFF. DNA for the CDR3: TGCAGTGCTCAGAGGGTACGCGGGAGGGTTGAGCAGTTCTTC.

The chain recombines TRBV5-4 with TRBJ2-3; 7 bases are a match to TRBD2. The CDR3 has 14 amino acids. Germline V CDR1 and CDR2: SGHNT, YYREEE (reference sequence). V shed 3 bases, J shed 4 bases, and the junction held 5 bases outside the gene matches. CDR3 sequence (DNA): TGTGCCAGCAGCTCGGCGGCGGGAGCAGATACGCAGTATTTT. Amino acid sequence: CASSSAAGADTQYF.

The J gene is TRBJ1-2, the V gene TRBV20-1, with 9 bases lining up with TRBD1. The CDR3 loop spans 13 amino acids. The ends lost 5 bases at V and 7 bases at J; junction bases unmatched: 8. In germline, CDR1 is DFQATT, CDR2 SNEGSKA (reference sequence). CDR3 amino acids: CSAEPGQGSGYTF. In DNA, the CDR3 is TGCAGTGCTGAACCGGGACAGGGCTCTGGCTACACCTTC.

This sequence joins TRBV12-5 and TRBJ2-2; tentative D call: TRBD2 (6 bases). The CDR3 has 19 amino acids. Germline CDR1 is LGHNT and CDR2 is FRNRAP. Trimming stripped 2 bases from V and 0 bases from J, with 19 bases between. This chain's CDR3 is CASGLRPWGDPPNTGELFF. In DNA, the CDR3 is TGTGCTAGTGGTTTGAGACCCTGGGGGGACCCCCCGAACACCGGGGAGCTGTTTTTT. The full variable domain, in which reference TRBV12-5 and TRBJ2-2 provide the parts outside the CDR3, is DARVTQTPRHKVTEMGQEVTMRCQPILGHNTVFWYRQTMMQGLELLAYFRNRAPLDDSGMPKDRFSAEMPDATLATLKIQPSEPRDSAVYFCASGLRPWGDPPNTGELFFGEGSRLTVL.

This clonotype was detected only a few times. This sequence joins TRBV12-3 or TRBV12-4 and TRBJ2-7; perhaps TRBD2 as D (6 bases). The CDR3 has 12 residues. Trimming cost V 7 bases and J 3 bases, with 10 bases left between them. For the CDR3, the DNA is TGTGCCAGCAAACGGGAGAACTACGAGCAGTACTTC. Translated: CASKRENYEQYF.

Ten or more counts support this clonotype. The J gene is TRBJ2-1, the V gene TRBV11-2; perhaps TRBD1 as D (6 bases). Trimming shortened V by 1 base and J by 5 bases, and 12 bases separated the two germline ends. The CDR3 runs 15 residues. Germline CDR1 reads SGHAT; CDR2 reads FQNNGV. CDR3 in amino acids: CASSLGTGPHNEQFF. CDR3 bases: TGTGCCAGCAGCTTAGGTACAGGGCCCCACAATGAGCAGTTCTTC.

This clonotype was recorded many times. The chain links TRBV20-1 to TRBJ2-7; unclear D gene. This CDR3 region has 12 residues. Germline V gives CDR1 DFQATT, CDR2 SNEGSKA (reference sequence). V lost 5 bases and J 0 bases, leaving 8 bases between the germline ends. The CDR3 sequence is CSAAQGSYEQYF. The CDR3 DNA sequence: TGCAGTGCTGCACAAGGCTCCTACGAGCAGTACTTC.

This chain links TRBV2 with TRBJ2-7; TRBD2 matches at 10 bases. Looked up from germline, CDR1 is SNHLY and CDR2 is FYNNEI. This CDR3 region has 13 residues. The CDR3 bases are TGTACATCAAAGGGGACTAGCGATAAGCCACAGTACTTC. This codes for CTSKGTSDKPQYF.

This clonotype was observed a few times. This sequence joins TRBV13 and TRBJ2-1; D may be TRBD1 or TRBD2 (5 bases each). This CDR3 comprises 13 residues. The germline CDR1 and CDR2 sequences are PRHDT and FYEKMQ (reference sequence). Trimming left V 2 bases short and J 8 bases short, with 10 bases between. The CDR3 DNA is TGTGCCAGCAGCTTAACTAGGGGCCATGAGCAGTTCTTC. Amino acids: CASSLTRGHEQFF.

The rearrangement joins TRBV3-1 to TRBJ1-2; D not certain. The CDR3 is 15 amino acids. The germline V gene has CDR1 LGHDT and CDR2 YNNKEL (reference sequence). With 0 bases removed from V and 5 bases from J, the gap between germline ends came to 13 bases. The CDR3 loop is CASSQEPGSNYGYTF. CDR3 DNA: TGTGCCAGCAGCCAAGAACCGGGCTCAAATTATGGCTACACCTTC.

The rearrangement links TRBV4-1 to TRBJ2-1, with TRBD2 as a possible D gene (5 bases). This CDR3 comprises 15 residues. V shed 4 bases and J shed 2 bases, with 12 bases lying between them. The germline V gene has CDR1 MGHRA and CDR2 YSYEKL. Written as DNA, the CDR3 is TGCGCCAGCAGCCCAAGGAGCGGACCCTACAATGAGCAGTTCTTC. This sequence encodes CASSPRSGPYNEQFF.

This clonotype was counted many times. The rearrangement uses TRBV4-1 and TRBJ2-1; 10 bases match TRBD1. V was pared by 3 bases and J by 9 bases, with 8 bases of the junction left unmatched. Germline V gene data show CDR1 as MGHRA and CDR2 as YSYEKL. CDR3 length equals 15 residues. Here the CDR3 reads CASSQTGGASSEQFF. As DNA, the CDR3 is TGCGCCAGCAGCCAGACAGGGGGCGCGAGTAGTGAGCAGTTCTTC.

This clonotype was observed a handful of times. The V and J genes are TRBV28 and TRBJ2-7, with 9 bases that match TRBD1. The CDR3 contains 12 residues. V lost 4 bases and J lost 11; bases outside the gene matches: 6. Germline lookup yields CDR1 MDHEN and CDR2 SYDVKM. The CDR3 loop reads CASSSYRGREYF. DNA of the CDR3: TGTGCCAGCAGTTCATACAGGGGGCGGGAGTACTTC.